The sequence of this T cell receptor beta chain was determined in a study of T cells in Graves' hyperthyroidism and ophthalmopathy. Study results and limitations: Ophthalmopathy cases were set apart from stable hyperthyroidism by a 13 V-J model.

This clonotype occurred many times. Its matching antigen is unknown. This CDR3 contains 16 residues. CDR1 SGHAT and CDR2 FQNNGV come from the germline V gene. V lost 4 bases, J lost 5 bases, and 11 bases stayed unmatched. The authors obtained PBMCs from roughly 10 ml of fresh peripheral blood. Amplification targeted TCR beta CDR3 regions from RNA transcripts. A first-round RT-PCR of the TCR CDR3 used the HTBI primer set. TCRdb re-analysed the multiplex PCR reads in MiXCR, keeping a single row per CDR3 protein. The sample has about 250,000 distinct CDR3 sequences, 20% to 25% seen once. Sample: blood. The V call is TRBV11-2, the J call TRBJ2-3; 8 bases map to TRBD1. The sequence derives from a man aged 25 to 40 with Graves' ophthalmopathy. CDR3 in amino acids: CASSSRLGQGGDTQYF. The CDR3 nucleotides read TGTGCCAGCAGCTCGAGACTCGGACAGGGAGGAGATACGCAGTATTTT.